Here is one T cell receptor (beta chain) with its context. Its antigen remains undetermined. No base-level quality is on record; no much larger clone is a single base apart. Interpreted using the paper, the treatment or condition label stands for: oral pan-JAK inhibitor, 5-10 mg twice daily. Peripheral blood and lesional scalp punch biopsies were obtained from patients with alopecia areata. PBMCs were isolated by density centrifugation and stained for CD3, CD4 and CD8, and CD4+ and CD8+ T cells were sorted on a FACSAria. These data belong to a study of CD8+ T cells in alopecia areata (dated by TCRdb to the late 2010s). With regard to the full study: Treated patients were enrolled in an open-label pilot trial of oral tofacitinib, 5 to 10 mg twice daily, for moderate-to-severe alopecia areata. TCRbeta CDR3 regions were amplified by immunoSEQ multiplex PCR with 35 Vbeta forward and 13 Jbeta reverse primers. Scalp clonality was compared among normal scalp (n=4), patchy alopecia areata scalp (n=8), and alopecia totalis/universalis scalp (n=8). Disease severity in treated patients was measured with the SALT score, which quantifies the percentage of affected scalp surface area. High-throughput TCRbeta sequencing was used to examine T cell clonal expansion in alopecia areata in both the C3H/HeJ mouse model and human patients. Tofacitinib was given for 6 to 18 months, followed by 6 months of follow-up off drug to assess delayed response and recurrence. The RNA source kit depended on sample type: the PAXgene miRNA kit for fixed scalp, the miRNeasy kit for PBMCs, and the RNeasy kit for mouse skin. Scalp tissue and sorted CD4+ and CD8+ peripheral blood T cells from patchy and totalis/universalis alopecia areata patients and from healthy controls were covered by human TCRbeta sequencing. Biopsies were taken from tofacitinib-treated patients at baseline and again at 4 and 24 weeks into treatment, and several of those patients also had a later scalp biopsy.

Reading from cysteine to phenylalanine, the CDR3 counts 16 amino acids. Only CDR3 DNA remains: 48 bases, in frame from the first base. The germline V gene (reference sequence) yields SGHNT for CDR1 and YYREEE for CDR2. Trimming takes 0 bases off V and 2 bases off J; junction bases not matched to a gene: 2. Libraries were prepared through the immunoSEQ multiplex PCR assay. RNA was extracted from all samples and reverse transcribed into cDNA, which served as template for TCR sequencing. SuperScript III was used to make first-strand cDNA, primed with a 2:1 mix of oligo-dT and random hexamers. A synthetic immune receptor repertoire was used to measure amplification bias, and any remaining bias was corrected computationally. In the paper's pipeline: Raw reads were preprocessed to remove errors, and CDR3 was defined by IMGT conventions from the conserved cysteine to phenylalanine. To get clonality, Shannon entropy was normalized by log2 of the number of productive unique TCRs and the result was subtracted from 1. Whether each scalp clone was CD4 or CD8 was inferred by checking scalp TCRbeta sequences against the CD4 and CD8 repertoires from sorted blood. This is the immuneACCESS table as TCRdb keeps it, with only in-frame sequences that have V and J called. A part of the clones is gone; compared with another copy, unresolved V genes explain less than half, and the rest is unexplained. V, J and clone size are those of that table, while D and trimming were read from the DNA. Counted in this sample were a few hundred thousand clones; more than 30% of them appeared once. The top ten clonotypes cover under 0.55% of the sample.

General study outcomes and caveats: Compared with normal scalp, lesional scalp had higher clonality and more expanded CD8+ clones, particularly in alopecia totalis/universalis, a pattern that suggests antigenic drive. Because the treated cohort was small and had just a single nonresponder, larger studies are needed to establish links between baseline CD8+ expansion and response. Compared with mice, TCR sequences shared between patients were less clear, possibly partly because of HLA diversity across the patient population. Resident alphabeta T cells in normal human skin are also sequenced, complicating scalp TCR repertoire analysis, unlike mouse skin dominated by gammadelta T cells. During tofacitinib treatment, many expanded lesional clones remained in scalp and blood, and this persistence may partly explain relapse after treatment is stopped. Tofacitinib significantly decreased scalp clonality and the number of expanded CD8+ clones among the top 100 scalp clones.

Recombination linked TRBV5-4 to TRBJ1-4; 9 middle bases align to TRBD1. The source was CD4+ T cells sorted from blood, collected at week 34, from a patient treated with tofacitinib. The sequence came from a human donor with alopecia areata. The CDR3 here reads CASSLDRGRTNEKLFF. The DNA sequence is as follows: TGTGCCAGCAGCTTGGACAGGGGGCGGACTAATGAAAAACTGTTTTTT.